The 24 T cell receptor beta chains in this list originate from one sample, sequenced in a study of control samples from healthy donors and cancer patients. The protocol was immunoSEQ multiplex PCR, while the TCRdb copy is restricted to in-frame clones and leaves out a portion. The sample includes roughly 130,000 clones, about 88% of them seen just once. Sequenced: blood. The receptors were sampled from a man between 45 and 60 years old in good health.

In nucleotides, the CDR3 is TGTGCCAGCAGTCTGGGACTTCGGAACACTGAAGCTTTCTTT. Translation gives CASSLGLRNTEAFF. The chain is built from TRBV27 and TRBJ1-1; D might be TRBD1 (5 bases). Germline CDR1 is MNHEY and CDR2 is SMNVEV (reference sequence). The length of the CDR3 is 14 residues. The V and J ends lost 5 bases and 1 base respectively, with 11 bases between them.

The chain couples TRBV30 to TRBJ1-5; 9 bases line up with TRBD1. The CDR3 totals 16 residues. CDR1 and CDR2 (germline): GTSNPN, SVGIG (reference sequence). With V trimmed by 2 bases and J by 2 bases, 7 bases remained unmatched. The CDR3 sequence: CAWSRDRVDGNQPQHF. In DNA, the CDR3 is TGTGCCTGGAGTAGGGACAGGGTAGACGGCAATCAGCCCCAGCATTTT. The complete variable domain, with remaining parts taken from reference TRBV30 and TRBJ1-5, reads SQTIHQWPATLVQPVGSPLSLECTVEGTSNPNLYWYRQAAGRGLQLLFYSVGIGQISSEVPQNLSASRPQDRQFILSSKKLLLSDSGFYLCAWSRDRVDGNQPQHFGDGTRLSIL.

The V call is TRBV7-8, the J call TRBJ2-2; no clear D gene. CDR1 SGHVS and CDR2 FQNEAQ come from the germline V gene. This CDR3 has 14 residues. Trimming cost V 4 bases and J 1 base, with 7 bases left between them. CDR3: CASSSTVNTGELFF. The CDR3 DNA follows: TGTGCCAGCAGCTCTACAGTGAACACCGGGGAGCTGTTTTTT.

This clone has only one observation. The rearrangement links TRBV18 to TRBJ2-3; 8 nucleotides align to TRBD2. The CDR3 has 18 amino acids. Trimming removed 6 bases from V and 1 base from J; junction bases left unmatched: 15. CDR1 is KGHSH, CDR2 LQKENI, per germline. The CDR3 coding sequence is TGTGCCAGCTCCACCTCGGCGGGGGGCATCGAGGGCACAGATACGCAGTATTTT. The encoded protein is CASSTSAGGIEGTDTQYF.

Here the CDR3 reads CASSLFGAGDQETQYF. CDR3 DNA sequence: TGTGCCAGCAGTTTATTTGGCGCGGGGGACCAAGAGACCCAGTACTTC. This rearrangement joins TRBV27 to TRBJ2-5, with 7 nucleotides matching TRBD2. From germline, CDR1 is MNHEY and CDR2 SMNVEV (reference sequence). The CDR3 runs 16 residues. Trimming removed 1 base from V and 0 bases from J; junction bases left unmatched: 5.

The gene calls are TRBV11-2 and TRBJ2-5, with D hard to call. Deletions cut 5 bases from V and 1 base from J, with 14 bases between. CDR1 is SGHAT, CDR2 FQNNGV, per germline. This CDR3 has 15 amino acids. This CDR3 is CASSRTNSFQETQYF. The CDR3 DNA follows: TGTGCCAGCAGCCGCACCAACAGTTTCCAAGAGACCCAGTACTTC.

The CDR3 coding sequence is TGTGCCAGCAGCCAGGGGCTCTATGGCTACACCTTC. This encodes CASSQGLYGYTF. The chain carries TRBV3-1 (or the pseudogene TRBV3-2) and TRBJ1-2, with a possible D match to TRBD1 (5 bases). Trimming took 3 bases from V and 4 from J, leaving 6 bases between them. Per the germline V gene, CDR1 is LGHDT and CDR2 is YNNKEL (reference sequence). This CDR3 is built from 12 residues.

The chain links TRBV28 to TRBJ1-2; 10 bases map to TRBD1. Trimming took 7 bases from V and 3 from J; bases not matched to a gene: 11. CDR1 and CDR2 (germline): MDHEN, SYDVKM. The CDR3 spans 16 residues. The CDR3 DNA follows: TGTGCCAGCAAAGGATTCGACAGGGGGCTGGACTATGGCTACACCTTC. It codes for CASKGFDRGLDYGYTF.

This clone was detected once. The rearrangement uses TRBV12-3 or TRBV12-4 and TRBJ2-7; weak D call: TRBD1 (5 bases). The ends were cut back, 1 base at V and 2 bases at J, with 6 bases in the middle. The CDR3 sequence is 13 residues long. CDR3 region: CASSLDRPYEQYF. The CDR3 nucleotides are TGTGCCAGCAGTTTAGACAGGCCCTACGAGCAGTACTTC.

The DNA for the CDR3 is TGCGCCAGCAGGAGGGACTTCGGATCGTCGAATGAGCAGTTCTTC. Translated, it gives CASRRDFGSSNEQFF. V is TRBV5-1 and J is TRBJ2-1; TRBD2 might be the D (6 bases). The germline CDR1 and CDR2 sequences are SGHRS and YFSETQ. V lost 5 bases to trimming and J lost 7 bases, with 19 bases between them. CDR3 length: 15 residues.

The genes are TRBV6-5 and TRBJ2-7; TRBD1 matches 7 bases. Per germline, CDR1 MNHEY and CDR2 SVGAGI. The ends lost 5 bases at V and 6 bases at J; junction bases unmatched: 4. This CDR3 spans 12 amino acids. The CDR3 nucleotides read TGTGCCAGCAGTCGACAGGGACGCGAGCAGTACTTC. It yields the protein CASSRQGREQYF.

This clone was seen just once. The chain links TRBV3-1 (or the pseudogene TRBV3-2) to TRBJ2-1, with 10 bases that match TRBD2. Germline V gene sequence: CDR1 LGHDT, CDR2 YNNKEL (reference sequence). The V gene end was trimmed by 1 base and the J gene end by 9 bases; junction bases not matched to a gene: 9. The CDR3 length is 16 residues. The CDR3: CASSQGSSGGLGEQFF. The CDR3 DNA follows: TGTGCCAGCAGCCAAGGGAGTAGCGGGGGGTTGGGTGAGCAGTTCTTC.

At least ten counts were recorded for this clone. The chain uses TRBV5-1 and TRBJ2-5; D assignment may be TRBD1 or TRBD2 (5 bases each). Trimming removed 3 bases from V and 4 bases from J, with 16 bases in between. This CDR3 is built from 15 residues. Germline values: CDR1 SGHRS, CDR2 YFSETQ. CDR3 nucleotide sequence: TGCGCCAGCAGCTCCGGGACCACCGCGGGAGAGACCCAGTACTTC. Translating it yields CASSSGTTAGETQYF. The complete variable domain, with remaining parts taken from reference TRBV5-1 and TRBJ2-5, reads KAGVTQTPRYLIKTRGQQVTLSCSPISGHRSVSWYQQTPGQGLQFLFEYFSETQRNKGNFPGRFSGRQFSNSRSEMNVSTLELGDSALYLCASSSGTTAGETQYFGPGTRLLVL.

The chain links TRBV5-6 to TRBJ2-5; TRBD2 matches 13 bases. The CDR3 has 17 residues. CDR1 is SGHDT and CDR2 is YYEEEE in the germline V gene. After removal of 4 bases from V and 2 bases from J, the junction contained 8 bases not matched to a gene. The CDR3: CASSRTSGGTWQETQYF. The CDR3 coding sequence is TGTGCCAGCAGCCGGACTAGCGGGGGTACCTGGCAAGAGACCCAGTACTTC.

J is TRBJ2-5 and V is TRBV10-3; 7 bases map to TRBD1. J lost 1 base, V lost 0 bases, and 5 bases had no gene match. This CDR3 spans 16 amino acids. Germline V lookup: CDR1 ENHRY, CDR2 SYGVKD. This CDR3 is CAISESEGAPQETQYF. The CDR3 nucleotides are TGTGCCATCAGTGAGTCAGAGGGGGCGCCCCAAGAGACCCAGTACTTC.

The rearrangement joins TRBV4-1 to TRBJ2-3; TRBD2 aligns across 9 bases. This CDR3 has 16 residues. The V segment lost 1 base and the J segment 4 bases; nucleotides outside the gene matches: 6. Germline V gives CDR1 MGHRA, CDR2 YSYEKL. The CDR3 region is CASSQGWRGGADTQYF. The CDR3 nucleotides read TGCGCCAGCAGCCAAGGTTGGCGGGGGGGCGCAGATACGCAGTATTTT.

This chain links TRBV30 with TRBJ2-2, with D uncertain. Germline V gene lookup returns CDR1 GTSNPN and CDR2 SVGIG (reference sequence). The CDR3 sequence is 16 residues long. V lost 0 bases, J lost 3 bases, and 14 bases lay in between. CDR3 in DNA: TGTGCCTGGAGTGTATTCGCCCGCTGGGACACCGGGGAGCTGTTTTTT. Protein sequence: CAWSVFARWDTGELFF.

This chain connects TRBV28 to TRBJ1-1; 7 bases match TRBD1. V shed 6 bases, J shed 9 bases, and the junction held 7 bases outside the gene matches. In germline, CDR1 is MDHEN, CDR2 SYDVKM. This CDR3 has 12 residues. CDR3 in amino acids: CASRPGQAKAFF. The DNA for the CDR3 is TGTGCCAGCAGACCCGGACAGGCTAAAGCTTTCTTT.

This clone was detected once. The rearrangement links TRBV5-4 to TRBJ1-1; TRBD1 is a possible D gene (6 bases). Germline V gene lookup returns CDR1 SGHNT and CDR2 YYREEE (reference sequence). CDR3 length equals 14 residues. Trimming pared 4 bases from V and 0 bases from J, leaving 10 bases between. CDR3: CASSNGQLNTEAFF. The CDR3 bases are TGTGCCAGCAGCAATGGACAGTTGAACACTGAAGCTTTCTTT. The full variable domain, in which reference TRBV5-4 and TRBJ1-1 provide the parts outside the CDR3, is ETGVTQSPTHLIKTRGQQVTLRCSSQSGHNTVSWYQQALGQGPQFIFQYYREEENGRGNFPPRFSGLQFPNYSSELNVNALELDDSALYLCASSNGQLNTEAFFGQGTRLTVV.

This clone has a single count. CDR3 amino acids: CASSPFEGQGSHEQYF. The CDR3 bases are TGTGCCAGCTCACCCTTCGAGGGACAGGGGTCCCACGAGCAGTACTTC. The genes are TRBV18 and TRBJ2-7, with 10 bases lining up with TRBD1. The ends lost 3 bases at V and 5 bases at J; junction bases unmatched: 10. Looked up from germline, CDR1 is KGHSH and CDR2 is LQKENI. The CDR3 spans 16 residues.

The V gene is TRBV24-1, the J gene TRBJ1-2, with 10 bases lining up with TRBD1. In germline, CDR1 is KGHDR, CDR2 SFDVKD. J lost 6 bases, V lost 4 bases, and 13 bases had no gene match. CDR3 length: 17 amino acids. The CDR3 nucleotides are TGTGCCACCAGTGACTCGGGACAGGGGCCCTTAGGGAATGGCTACACCTTC. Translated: CATSDSGQGPLGNGYTF.

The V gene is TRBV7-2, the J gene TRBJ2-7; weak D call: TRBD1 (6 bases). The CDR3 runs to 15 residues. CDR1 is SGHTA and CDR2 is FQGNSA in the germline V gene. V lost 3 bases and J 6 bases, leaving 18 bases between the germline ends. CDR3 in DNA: TGTGCCAGCAGCTTCGTAACAGGGTTAACGGGCGAGCAGTACTTC. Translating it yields CASSFVTGLTGEQYF.

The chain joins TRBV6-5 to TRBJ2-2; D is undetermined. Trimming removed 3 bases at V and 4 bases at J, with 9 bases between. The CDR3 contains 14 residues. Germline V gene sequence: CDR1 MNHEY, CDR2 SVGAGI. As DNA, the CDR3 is TGTGCCAGCAGTTATCTTTCCGGCACCGGGGAGCTGTTTTTT. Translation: CASSYLSGTGELFF.

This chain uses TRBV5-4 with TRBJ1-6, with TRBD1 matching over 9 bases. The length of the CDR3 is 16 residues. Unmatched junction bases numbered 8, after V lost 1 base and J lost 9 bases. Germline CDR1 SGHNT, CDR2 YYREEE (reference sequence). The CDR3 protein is CASSLMGQGASSPLHF. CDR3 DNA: TGTGCCAGCAGCTTGATGGGACAGGGTGCCTCTTCACCCCTCCACTTT.